This T cell receptor (beta chain) was found in a study of blood T cell repertoires in COVID-19. Assay used: immunoSEQ multiplex PCR; TCRdb lists only in-frame clones, some missing. The table lists around 340,000 clones, roughly 89% of them singletons. There are 13 residues in the CDR3. Germline values: CDR1 KGHSH, CDR2 LQKENI. Between the trimmed V and J ends, which lost 8 bases and 14 bases, there was a span of 19 bases. The clonotype comes from an older woman with COVID-19, enrolled during active disease. Input material: peripheral blood. The chain combines TRBV18 with TRBJ1-6; D call uncertain. CDR3 in amino acids: CASTAPGVSTLHF. The DNA for the CDR3 is TGTGCCAGCACAGCCCCCGGGGTGTCCACCCTCCACTTT.